This T cell receptor (beta chain) comes out of a study of T cells in localized non-small cell lung cancer. As for this clone: Its cognate antigen is unknown.

This table comes from immunoSEQ multiplex PCR, and its TCRdb copy is limited to in-frame clones, with some not included. This sample carries over 25,000 clones, 90% of them seen once, and the ten largest clones take 1.1%. Notes on the study in general: Compared with tumor, uninvolved adjacent lung displayed greater T cell clonality, ranking highest overall.

Trimming removed 1 base from V and 8 bases from J, with 12 bases in between. The CDR3 runs 14 residues. From germline, CDR1 is SGHAT and CDR2 FQNNGV. The material sequenced was peripheral blood, taken before any cancer treatment. The source of this sequence is a woman aged 35 to 70 with stage I lung adenocarcinoma. The rearrangement links TRBV11-2 to TRBJ2-1; no reliable D call. CDR3 region: CASSLGSVPDEQFF. The CDR3 nucleotides are TGTGCCAGCAGCTTAGGCTCCGTACCCGATGAGCAGTTCTTC. Supplemented by reference TRBV11-2 and TRBJ2-1, the full variable domain reads EAGVAQSPRYKIIEKRQSVAFWCNPISGHATLYWYQQILGQGPKLLIQFQNNGVVDDSQLPKDRFSAERLKGVDSTLKIQPAKLEDSAVYLCASSLGSVPDEQFFGPGTRLTVL.